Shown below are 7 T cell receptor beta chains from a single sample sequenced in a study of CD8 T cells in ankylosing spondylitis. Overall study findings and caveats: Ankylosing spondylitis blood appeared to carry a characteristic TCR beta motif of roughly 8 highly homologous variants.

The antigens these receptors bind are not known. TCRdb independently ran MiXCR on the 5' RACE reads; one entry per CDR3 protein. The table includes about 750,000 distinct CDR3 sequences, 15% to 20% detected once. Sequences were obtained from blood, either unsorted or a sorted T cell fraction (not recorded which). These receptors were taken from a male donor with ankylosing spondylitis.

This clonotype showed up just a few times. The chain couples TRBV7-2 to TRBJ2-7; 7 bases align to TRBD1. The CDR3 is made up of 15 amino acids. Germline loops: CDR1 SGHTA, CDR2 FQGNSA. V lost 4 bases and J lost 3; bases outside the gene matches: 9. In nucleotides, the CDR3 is TGTGCCAGCAGCTGGGACAGATCTCCGGTCTACGAGCAGTACTTC. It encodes CASSWDRSPVYEQYF.

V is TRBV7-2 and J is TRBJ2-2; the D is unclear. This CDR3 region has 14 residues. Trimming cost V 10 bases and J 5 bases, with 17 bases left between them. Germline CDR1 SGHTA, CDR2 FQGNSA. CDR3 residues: CATQARQGTGELFF. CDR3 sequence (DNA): TGTGCCACCCAAGCCCGCCAAGGGACCGGGGAGCTGTTTTTT.

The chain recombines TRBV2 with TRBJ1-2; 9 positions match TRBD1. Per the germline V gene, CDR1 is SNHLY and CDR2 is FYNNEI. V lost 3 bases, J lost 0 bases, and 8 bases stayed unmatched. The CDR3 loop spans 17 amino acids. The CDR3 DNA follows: TGTGCCAGCAGTGAGGGATTTGGGACAGGGTCTAACTATGGCTACACCTTC. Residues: CASSEGFGTGSNYGYTF.

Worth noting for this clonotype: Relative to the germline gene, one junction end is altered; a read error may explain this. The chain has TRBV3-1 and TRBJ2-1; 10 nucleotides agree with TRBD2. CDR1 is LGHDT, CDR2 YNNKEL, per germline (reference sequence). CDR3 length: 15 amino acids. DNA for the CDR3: TGTGCCAGCTGCCAAGTGAGCGGGGGGGGCGATGAGCAGTTCTTC. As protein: CASCQVSGGGDEQFF.

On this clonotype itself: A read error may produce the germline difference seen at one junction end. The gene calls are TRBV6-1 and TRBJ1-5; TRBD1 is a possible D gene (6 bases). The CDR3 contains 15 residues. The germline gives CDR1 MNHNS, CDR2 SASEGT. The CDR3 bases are TGTGCCAGGAGTGAACTTGCAGGGGTCGTTCAGCCCCAGCATTTT. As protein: CARSELAGVVQPQHF.

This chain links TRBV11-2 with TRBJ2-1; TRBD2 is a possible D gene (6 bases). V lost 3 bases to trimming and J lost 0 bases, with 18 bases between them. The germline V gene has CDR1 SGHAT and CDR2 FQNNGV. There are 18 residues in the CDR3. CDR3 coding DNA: TGTGCCAGCAGCTTGAGTGCCGGGACTCCCGGCTCCTACAATGAGCAGTTCTTC. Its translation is CASSLSAGTPGSYNEQFF.

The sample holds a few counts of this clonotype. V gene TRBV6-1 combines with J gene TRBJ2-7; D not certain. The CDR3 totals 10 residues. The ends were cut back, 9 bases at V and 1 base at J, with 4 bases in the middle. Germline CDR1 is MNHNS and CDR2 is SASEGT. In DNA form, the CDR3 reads TGTGCCAGTAGGTCCTACGAGCAGTACTTC. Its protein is CASRSYEQYF.